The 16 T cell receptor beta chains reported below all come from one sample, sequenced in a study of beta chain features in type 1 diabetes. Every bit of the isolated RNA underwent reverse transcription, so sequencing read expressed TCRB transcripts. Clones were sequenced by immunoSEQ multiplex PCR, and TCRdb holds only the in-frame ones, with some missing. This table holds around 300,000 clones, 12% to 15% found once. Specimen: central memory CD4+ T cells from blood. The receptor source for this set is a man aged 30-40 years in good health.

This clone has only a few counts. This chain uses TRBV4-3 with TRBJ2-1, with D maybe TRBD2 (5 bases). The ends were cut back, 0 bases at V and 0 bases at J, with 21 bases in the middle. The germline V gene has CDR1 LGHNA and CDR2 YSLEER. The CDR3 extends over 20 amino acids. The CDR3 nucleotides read TGCGCCAGCAGCCAAGAAGCCGTGGGCCGGACTCGCCCCTCCTACAATGAGCAGTTCTTC. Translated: CASSQEAVGRTRPSYNEQFF.

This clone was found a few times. The CDR3 sequence: CASSPARRETQYF. In DNA, the CDR3 is TGTGCCAGTAGTCCCGCGCGTCGAGAGACCCAGTACTTC. This chain connects TRBV19 to TRBJ2-5, with D uncertain. Germline assignment: CDR1 LNHDA and CDR2 SQIVND (reference sequence). The ends were cut back, 5 bases at V and 4 bases at J, with 11 bases in the middle. The CDR3 is 13 amino acids.

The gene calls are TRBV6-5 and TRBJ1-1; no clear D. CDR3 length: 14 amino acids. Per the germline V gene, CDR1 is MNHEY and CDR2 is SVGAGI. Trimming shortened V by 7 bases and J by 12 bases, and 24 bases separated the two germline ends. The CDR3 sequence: CASTSVGYGVRSFF. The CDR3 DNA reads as TGTGCCAGCACGTCGGTAGGGTATGGGGTTAGGTCTTTCTTT.

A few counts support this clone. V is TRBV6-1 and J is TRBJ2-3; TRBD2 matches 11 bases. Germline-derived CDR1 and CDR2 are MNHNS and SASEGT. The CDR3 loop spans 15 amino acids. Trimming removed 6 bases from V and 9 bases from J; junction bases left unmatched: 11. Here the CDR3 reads CASRDSGGALETQYF. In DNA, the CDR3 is TGTGCCAGCAGAGATAGCGGGGGGGCCTTGGAAACGCAGTATTTT.

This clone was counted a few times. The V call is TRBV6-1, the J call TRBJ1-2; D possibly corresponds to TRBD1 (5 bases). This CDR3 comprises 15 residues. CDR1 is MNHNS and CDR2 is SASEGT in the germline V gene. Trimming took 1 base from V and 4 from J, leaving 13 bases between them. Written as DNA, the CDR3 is TGTGCCAGCAGTGAAGAACTGACGGGGGTCTATGGCTACACCTTC. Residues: CASSEELTGVYGYTF.

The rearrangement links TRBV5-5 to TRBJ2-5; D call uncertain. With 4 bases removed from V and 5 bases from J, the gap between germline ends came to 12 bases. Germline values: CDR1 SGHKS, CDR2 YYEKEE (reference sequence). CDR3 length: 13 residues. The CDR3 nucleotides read TGTGCCAGCAGCCGGCCAGGCGAGGAGACCCAGTACTTC. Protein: CASSRPGEETQYF.

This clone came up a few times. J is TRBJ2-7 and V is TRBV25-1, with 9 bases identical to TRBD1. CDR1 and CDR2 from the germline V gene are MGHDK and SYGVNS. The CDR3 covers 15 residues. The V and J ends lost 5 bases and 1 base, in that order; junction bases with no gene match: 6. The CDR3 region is CASSSGTGTSYEQYF. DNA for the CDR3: TGTGCCAGCAGTTCCGGGACAGGGACATCCTACGAGCAGTACTTC.

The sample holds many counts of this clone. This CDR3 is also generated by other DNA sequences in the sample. The CDR3 spells CASSPGQANTGELFF. The DNA for the CDR3 is TGTGCCAGCTCTCCCGGACAGGCGAACACCGGGGAGCTGTTTTTT. J is TRBJ2-2 and V is TRBV18; 7 bases agree with TRBD1. The germline V gene encodes CDR1 KGHSH and CDR2 LQKENI. V was clipped by 6 bases and J by 0 bases; unmatched bases: 4. There are 15 residues in the CDR3.

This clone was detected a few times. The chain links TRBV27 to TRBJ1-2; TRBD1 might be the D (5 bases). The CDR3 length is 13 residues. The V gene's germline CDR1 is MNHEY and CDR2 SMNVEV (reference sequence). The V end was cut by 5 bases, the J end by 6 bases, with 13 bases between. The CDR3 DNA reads TGTGCCAGCAGTCTGACGGGGCGTGATGGCTACACCTTC. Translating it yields CASSLTGRDGYTF.

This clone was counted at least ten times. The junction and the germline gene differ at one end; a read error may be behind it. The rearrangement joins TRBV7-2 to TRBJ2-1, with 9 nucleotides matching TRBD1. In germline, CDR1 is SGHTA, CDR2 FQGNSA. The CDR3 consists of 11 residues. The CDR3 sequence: CASSPGDRGVF. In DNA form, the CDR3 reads TGTGCCAGCAGCCCAGGAGACAGGGGGGTCTTC.

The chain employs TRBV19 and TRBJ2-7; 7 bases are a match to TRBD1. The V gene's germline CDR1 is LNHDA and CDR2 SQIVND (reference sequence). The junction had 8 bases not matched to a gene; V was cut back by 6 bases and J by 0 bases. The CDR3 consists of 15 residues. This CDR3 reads CASRETGSSSYEQYF. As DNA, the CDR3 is TGTGCCAGTAGAGAGACAGGGTCGAGCTCCTACGAGCAGTACTTC.

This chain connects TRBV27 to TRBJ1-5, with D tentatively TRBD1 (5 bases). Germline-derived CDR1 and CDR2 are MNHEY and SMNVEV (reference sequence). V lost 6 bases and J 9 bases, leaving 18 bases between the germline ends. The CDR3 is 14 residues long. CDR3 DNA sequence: TGTGCCAGCAGACCGACGACGGGCCAGGGGCCCCAGCATTTT. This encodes CASRPTTGQGPQHF.

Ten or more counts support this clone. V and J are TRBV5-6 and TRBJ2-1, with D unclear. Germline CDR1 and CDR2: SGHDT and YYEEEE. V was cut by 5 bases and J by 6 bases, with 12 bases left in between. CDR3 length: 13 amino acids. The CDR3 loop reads CASRTTRSNEQFF. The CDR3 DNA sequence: TGTGCCAGCAGGACCACCCGGAGCAATGAGCAGTTCTTC. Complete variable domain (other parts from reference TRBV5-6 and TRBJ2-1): DAGVTQSPTHLIKTRGQQVTLRCSPKSGHDTVSWYQQALGQGPQFIFQYYEEEERQRGNFPDRFSGHQFPNYSSELNVNALLLGDSALYLCASRTTRSNEQFFGPGTRLTVL.

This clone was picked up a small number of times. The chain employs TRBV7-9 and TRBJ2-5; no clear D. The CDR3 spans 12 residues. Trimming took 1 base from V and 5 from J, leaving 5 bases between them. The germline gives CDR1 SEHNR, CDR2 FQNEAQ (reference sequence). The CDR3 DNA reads TGTGCCAGCAGCTTAGAAAGCGAGACCCAGTACTTC. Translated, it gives CASSLESETQYF. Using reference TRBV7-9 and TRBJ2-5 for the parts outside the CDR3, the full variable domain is DTGVSQNPRHKITKRGQNVTFRCDPISEHNRLYWYRQTLGQGPEFLTYFQNEAQLEKSRLLSDRFSAERPKGSFSTLEIQRTEQGDSAMYLCASSLESETQYFGPGTRLLVL.

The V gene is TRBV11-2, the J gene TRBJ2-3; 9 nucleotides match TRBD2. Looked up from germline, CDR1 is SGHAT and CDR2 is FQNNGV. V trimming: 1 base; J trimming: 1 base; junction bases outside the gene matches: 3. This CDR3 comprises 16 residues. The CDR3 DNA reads TGTGCCAGCAGCTTAGGAGCGGGAGGAGGCACAGATACGCAGTATTTT. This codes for CASSLGAGGGTDTQYF.

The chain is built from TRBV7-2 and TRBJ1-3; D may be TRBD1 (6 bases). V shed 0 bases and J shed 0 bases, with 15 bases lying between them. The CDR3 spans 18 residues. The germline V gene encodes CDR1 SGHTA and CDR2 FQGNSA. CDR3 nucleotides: TGTGCCAGCAGCTTAGCAGGCACAGGGTACGGCTCTGGAAACACCATATATTTT. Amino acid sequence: CASSLAGTGYGSGNTIYF. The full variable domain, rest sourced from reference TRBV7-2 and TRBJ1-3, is GAGVSQSPSNKVTEKGKDVELRCDPISGHTALYWYRQSLGQGLEFLIYFQGNSAPDKSGLPSDRFSAERTGGSVSTLTIQRTQQEDSAVYLCASSLAGTGYGSGNTIYFGEGSWLTVV.